This TCR beta chain was recorded in a study of T cell responses to AZD1222 COVID-19 vaccine. Concerning this clone: Its antigen remains unidentified.

General study findings and limits: Baseline serology detected seropositivity in only a handful of AZD1222 recipients. The span of vaccine-associated CD4 TCRs extended across spike, with dominance at 160-218 and 743-854. As reported, nearly half of all spike-specific TCRs target variant regions that are unmutated. Clonal diversity was possibly underestimated, and white British individuals and females predominated among donors.

The data were produced by immunoSEQ multiplex PCR, yet TCRdb's version contains in-frame clones alone and is incomplete. The sample holds 150,000 to 200,000 clones, roughly 87% seen once. The sequencing here drew on peripheral blood, taken on day 0 of AZD1222 vaccination. The source of this sequence is an adult in good health.

CDR3 amino acids: CASSHRGQEQFF. The CDR3 DNA sequence: TGTGCCAGCAGCCACAGGGGGCAAGAGCAGTTCTTC. J is TRBJ2-1 and V is TRBV3-1 (or the pseudogene TRBV3-2); 8 nucleotides match TRBD1. The V gene's germline CDR1 is LGHDT and CDR2 YNNKEL (reference sequence). The CDR3 has 12 residues. Germline trimming cut 3 bases from V and 10 bases from J; bases unmatched to any gene: 2.